Here is one T cell receptor beta chain with its context. Its target is not known. This entry is derived from a study of T cell responses to AZD1222 COVID-19 vaccine. The study's findings and limits: The breadth and depth of Spike-specific TCRs increased once two AZD1222 doses had been given. Sampled repertoires all dated from after the peak T cell response.

Generated by immunoSEQ multiplex PCR, the TCRdb table keeps only in-frame clones and is missing some. In the table there are about 200,000 clones, roughly 92% of which are singletons. This sample comprised peripheral blood, obtained 28 days after the second AZD1222 dose. The receptor was derived from an adult who received the AZD1222 COVID-19 vaccine.

Written as DNA, the CDR3 is TGTGCCAGCAGCGTAGCCAGGGACGCCAACGGGTCACCCCTCCACTTT. Translating it yields CASSVARDANGSPLHF. V and J are TRBV9 and TRBJ1-6; a weak D match, TRBD1 (5 bases). The CDR3 consists of 16 residues. V dropped 0 bases and J dropped 10 bases, with 17 bases sitting between them. Germline-derived CDR1 and CDR2 are SGDLS and YYNGEE. Looking up the rest from reference TRBV9 and TRBJ1-6 gives the full variable domain: DSGVTQTPKHLITATGQRVTLRCSPRSGDLSVYWYQQSLDQGLQFLIQYYNGEERAKGNILERFSAQQFPDLHSELNLSSLELGDSALYFCASSVARDANGSPLHFGNGTRLTVT.